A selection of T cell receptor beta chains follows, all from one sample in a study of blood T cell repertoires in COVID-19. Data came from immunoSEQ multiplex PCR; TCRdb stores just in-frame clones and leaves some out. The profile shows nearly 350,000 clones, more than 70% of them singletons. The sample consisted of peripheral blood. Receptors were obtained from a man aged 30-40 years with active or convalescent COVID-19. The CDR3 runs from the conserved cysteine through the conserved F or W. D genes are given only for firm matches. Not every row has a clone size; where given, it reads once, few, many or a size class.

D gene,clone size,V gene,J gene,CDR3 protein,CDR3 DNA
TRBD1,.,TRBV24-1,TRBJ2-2,CATSDLTPGQGDGELFF,TGTGCCACCAGTGACCTCACCCCGGGACAGGGGGACGGGGAGCTGTTTTTT
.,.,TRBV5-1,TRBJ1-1,CASSLRTSQGNTEAFF,TGCGCCAGCAGCTTGAGAACTTCGCAGGGGAACACTGAAGCTTTCTTT
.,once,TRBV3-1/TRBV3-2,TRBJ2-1,CASSKNDGDEQFF,TGTGCCAGCAGCAAGAATGACGGAGATGAGCAGTTCTTC
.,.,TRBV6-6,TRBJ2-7,CASSFQRSYEQYF,TGTGCCAGCAGTTTCCAGCGTTCCTACGAGCAGTACTTC
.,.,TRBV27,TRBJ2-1,CASSPTELSSYNEQFF,TGTGCCAGCAGTCCCACTGAATTAAGCTCCTACAATGAGCAGTTCTTC
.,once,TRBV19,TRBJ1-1,CASSQGYTEAFF,TGTGCCAGTAGTCAGGGTTACACTGAAGCTTTCTTT
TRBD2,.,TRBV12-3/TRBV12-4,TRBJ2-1,CASDREAGDEQFF,TGTGCCAGCGATCGGGAGGCGGGGGATGAGCAGTTCTTC
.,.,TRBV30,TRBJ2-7,CAWSVIHYEQYF,TGTGCCTGGAGTGTAATCCATTACGAGCAGTACTTC
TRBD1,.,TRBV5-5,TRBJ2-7,CASSSLHDRVEQYF,TGTGCCAGCAGCTCCCTTCATGACAGGGTCGAGCAGTACTTC
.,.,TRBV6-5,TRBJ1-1,CASSRGDGEAFF,TGTGCCAGCAGTCGGGGTGATGGTGAAGCTTTCTTT